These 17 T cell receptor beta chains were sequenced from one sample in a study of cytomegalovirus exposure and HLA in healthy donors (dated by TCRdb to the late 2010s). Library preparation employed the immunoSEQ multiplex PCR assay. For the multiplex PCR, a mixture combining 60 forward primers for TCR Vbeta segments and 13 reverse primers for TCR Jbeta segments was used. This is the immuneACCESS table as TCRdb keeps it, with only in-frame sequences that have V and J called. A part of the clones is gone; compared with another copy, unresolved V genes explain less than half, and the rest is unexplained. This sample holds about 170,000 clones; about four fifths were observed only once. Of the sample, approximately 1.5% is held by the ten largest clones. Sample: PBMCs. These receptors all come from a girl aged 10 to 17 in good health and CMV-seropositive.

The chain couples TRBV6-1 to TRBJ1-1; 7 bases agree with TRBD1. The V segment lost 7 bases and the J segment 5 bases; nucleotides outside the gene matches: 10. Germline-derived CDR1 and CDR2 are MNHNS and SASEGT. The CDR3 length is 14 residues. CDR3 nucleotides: TGTGCCAGCACTACAACAGGGGAACGGACTGAAGCTTTCTTT. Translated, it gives CASTTTGERTEAFF.

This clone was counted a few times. The chain's CDR3 is CASTDRDTEAFF. The CDR3 coding sequence is TGTGCCAGTACTGACAGGGACACTGAAGCTTTCTTT. The chain is built from TRBV18 and TRBJ1-1; 7 positions match TRBD1. There are 12 residues in the CDR3. Germline CDR1 reads KGHSH; CDR2 reads LQKENI. Trimming took 9 bases from V and 3 from J; bases not matched to a gene: 4.

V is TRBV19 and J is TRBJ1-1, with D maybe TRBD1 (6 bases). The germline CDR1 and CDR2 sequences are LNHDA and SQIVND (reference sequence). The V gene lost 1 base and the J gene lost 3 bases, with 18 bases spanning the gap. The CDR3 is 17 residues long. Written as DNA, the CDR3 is TGTGCCAGTAGTATAGGGGGTATAGGACAGCGATACACTGAAGCTTTCTTT. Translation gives CASSIGGIGQRYTEAFF. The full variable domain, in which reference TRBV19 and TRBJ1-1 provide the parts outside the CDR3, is DGGITQSPKYLFRKEGQNVTLSCEQNLNHDAMYWYRQDPGQGLRLIYYSQIVNDFQKGDIAEGYSVSREKKESFPLTVTSAQKNPTAFYLCASSIGGIGQRYTEAFFGQGTRLTVV.

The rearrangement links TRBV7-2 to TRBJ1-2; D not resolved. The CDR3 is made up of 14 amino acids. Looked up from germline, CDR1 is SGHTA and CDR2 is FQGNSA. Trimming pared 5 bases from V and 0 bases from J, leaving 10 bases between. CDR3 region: CASSQTDANYGYTF. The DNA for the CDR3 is TGTGCCAGCAGCCAAACAGACGCTAACTATGGCTACACCTTC.

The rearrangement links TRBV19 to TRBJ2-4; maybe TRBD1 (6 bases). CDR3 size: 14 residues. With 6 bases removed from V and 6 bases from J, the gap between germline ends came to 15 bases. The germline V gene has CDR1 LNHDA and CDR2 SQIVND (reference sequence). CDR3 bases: TGTGCCAGTAGGATGACAGGTCCGGGAAACATTCAGTACTTC. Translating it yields CASRMTGPGNIQYF.

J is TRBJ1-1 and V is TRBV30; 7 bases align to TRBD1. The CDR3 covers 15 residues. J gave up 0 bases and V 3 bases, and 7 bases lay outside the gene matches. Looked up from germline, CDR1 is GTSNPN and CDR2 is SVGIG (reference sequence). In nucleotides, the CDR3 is TGTGCCTGGAGCCACTGGACAGGAATGAACACTGAAGCTTTCTTT. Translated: CAWSHWTGMNTEAFF.

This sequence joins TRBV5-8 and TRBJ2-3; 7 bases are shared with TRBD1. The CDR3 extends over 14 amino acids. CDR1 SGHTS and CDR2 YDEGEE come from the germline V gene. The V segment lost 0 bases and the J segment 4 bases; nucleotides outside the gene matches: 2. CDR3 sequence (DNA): TGTGCCAGCAGCTTGGGGCAGGGGGCAGATACGCAGTATTTT. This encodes CASSLGQGADTQYF.

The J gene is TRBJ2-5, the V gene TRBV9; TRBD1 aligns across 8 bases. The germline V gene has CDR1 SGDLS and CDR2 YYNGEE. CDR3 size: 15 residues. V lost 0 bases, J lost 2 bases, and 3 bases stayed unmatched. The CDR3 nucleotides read TGTGCCAGCAGCGTAGATGGGACAGGACAAGAGACCCAGTACTTC. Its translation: CASSVDGTGQETQYF.

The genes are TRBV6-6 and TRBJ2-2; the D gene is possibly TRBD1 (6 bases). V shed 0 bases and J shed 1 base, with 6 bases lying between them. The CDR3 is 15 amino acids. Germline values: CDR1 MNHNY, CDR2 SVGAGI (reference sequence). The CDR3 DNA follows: TGTGCCAGCAGTTACTCGGGACAGAACACCGGGGAGCTGTTTTTT. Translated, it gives CASSYSGQNTGELFF.

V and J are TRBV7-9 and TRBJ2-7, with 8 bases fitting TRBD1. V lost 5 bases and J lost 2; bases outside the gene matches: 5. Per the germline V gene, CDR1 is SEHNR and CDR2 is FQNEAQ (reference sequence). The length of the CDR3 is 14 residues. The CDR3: CASSPDRGPYEQYF. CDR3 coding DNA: TGTGCCAGCAGCCCAGACAGGGGACCCTACGAGCAGTACTTC.

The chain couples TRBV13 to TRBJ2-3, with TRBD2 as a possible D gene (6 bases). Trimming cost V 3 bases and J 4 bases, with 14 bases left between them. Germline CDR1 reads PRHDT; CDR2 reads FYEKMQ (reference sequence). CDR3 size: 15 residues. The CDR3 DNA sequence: TGTGCCAGCAGCTTTCGGGGGAAGGACCCAGATACGCAGTATTTT. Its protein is CASSFRGKDPDTQYF.

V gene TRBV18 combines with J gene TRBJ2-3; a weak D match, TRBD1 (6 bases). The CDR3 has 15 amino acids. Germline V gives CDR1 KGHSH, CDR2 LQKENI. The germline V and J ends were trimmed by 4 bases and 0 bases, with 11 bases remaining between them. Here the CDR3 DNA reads TGTGCCAGCTCACTAGACAGGCTTAGCACAGATACGCAGTATTTT. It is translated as CASSLDRLSTDTQYF.

DNA for the CDR3: TGTGCCAGCAGCTCCCGGGAGCTCCAAGAGACCCAGTACTTC. It encodes CASSSRELQETQYF. This chain uses TRBV5-4 with TRBJ2-5, with a possible D match to TRBD2 (6 bases). Trimming removed 3 bases from V and 1 base from J, with 10 bases in between. Germline CDR1 SGHNT, CDR2 YYREEE (reference sequence). The CDR3 contains 14 residues.

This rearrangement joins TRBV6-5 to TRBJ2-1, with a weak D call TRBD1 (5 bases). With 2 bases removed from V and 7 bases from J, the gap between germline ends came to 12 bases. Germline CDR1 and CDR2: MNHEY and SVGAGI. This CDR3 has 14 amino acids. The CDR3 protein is CASSYMAGNNEQFF. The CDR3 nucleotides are TGTGCCAGCAGTTACATGGCAGGGAATAATGAGCAGTTCTTC.

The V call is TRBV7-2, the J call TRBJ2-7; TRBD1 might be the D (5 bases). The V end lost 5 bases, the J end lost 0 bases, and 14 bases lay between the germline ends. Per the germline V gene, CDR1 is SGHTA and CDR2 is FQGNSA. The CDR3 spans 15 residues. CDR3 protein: CASSPRTQNSYEQYF. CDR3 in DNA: TGTGCCAGCAGCCCCCGGACACAAAACTCCTACGAGCAGTACTTC.

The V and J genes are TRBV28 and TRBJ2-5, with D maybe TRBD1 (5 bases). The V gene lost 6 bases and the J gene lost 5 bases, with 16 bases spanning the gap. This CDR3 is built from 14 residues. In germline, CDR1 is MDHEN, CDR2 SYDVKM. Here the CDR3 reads CASRETGPVETQYF. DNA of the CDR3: TGTGCCAGCAGAGAAACAGGACCGGTGGAGACCCAGTACTTC.

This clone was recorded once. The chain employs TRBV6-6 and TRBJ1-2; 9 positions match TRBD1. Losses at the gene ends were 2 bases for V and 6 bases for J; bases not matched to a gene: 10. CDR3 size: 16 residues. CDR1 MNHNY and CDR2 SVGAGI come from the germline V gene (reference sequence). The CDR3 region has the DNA TGTGCCAGCAGTTACCCCGGCGTACGACAGGGGGATGGCTACACCTTC. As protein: CASSYPGVRQGDGYTF.